The TCR beta chain described here comes from a study of blood T cell repertoires in COVID-19. Study information: Researchers got acute and convalescent COVID-19 samples from the United States, Italy and Spain. In each case, the material was cDNA or gDNA derived from T cells, B-cell-depleted T cells, or PBMCs.

The count of this clone is one. Authors' processing steps: The assay estimated nucleated cells by amplifying reference gene primers. Clones were sequenced by immunoSEQ multiplex PCR, and TCRdb holds only the in-frame ones, with some missing. V and J calls and clone size are copied from that table; D and trimming were computed from the DNA. The data show about 200,000 clones, around three quarters seen once. Trimming cost V 6 bases and J 6 bases, with 17 bases left between them. The CDR3 is 14 amino acids. From germline, CDR1 is LNHDA and CDR2 SQIVND (reference sequence). This TCR derives from an older woman with acute or convalescent COVID-19. The rearrangement joins TRBV19 to TRBJ1-2, with D possibly being TRBD1 (5 bases). The material sequenced was peripheral blood. The CDR3, as DNA: TGTGCCAGTAGCCCGCTGACAGTTTTGAATGGCTACACCTTC. It translates to CASSPLTVLNGYTF.